A single sample gave rise to the 21 T cell receptor beta chains below, sequenced in a study of cytomegalovirus exposure and HLA in healthy donors. The PCR made use of 60 Vbeta and 13 Jbeta primers. The repertoire was sequenced with immunoSEQ multiplex PCR; TCRdb's copy has only in-frame clones and lacks some. The sample includes tens of thousands of clones, 78% seen only once; the top ten take 9.7%. What was sequenced was PBMCs. Receptor source: a man aged 35 to 55 in good health and CMV-seronegative.

V gene TRBV27 combines with J gene TRBJ1-1, with 12 bases lining up with TRBD1. J was trimmed by 7 bases and V by 6 bases; bases with no gene match: 6. Germline V gene lookup returns CDR1 MNHEY and CDR2 SMNVEV (reference sequence). The CDR3 totals 14 residues. CDR3 coding DNA: TGTGCCAGCAGACCGGGACAGGGGGCGAGTGAAGCTTTCTTT. Protein sequence: CASRPGQGASEAFF.

In its sample, this clone was seen once. This sequence joins TRBV7-8 and TRBJ2-1; TRBD2 matches 11 bases. Germline values: CDR1 SGHVS, CDR2 FQNEAQ. J was trimmed by 0 bases and V by 2 bases; bases with no gene match: 6. This CDR3 contains 18 residues. The CDR3: CASSLRLAGGSSYNEQFF. In DNA form, the CDR3 reads TGTGCCAGCAGCTTACGGCTAGCGGGGGGCTCCTCCTACAATGAGCAGTTCTTC.

The chain uses TRBV5-1 and TRBJ2-5; D gene ambiguous. Per germline, CDR1 SGHRS and CDR2 YFSETQ. The length of the CDR3 is 12 residues. V was shortened by 2 bases and J by 3 bases, with 5 bases between the two germline ends. CDR3 sequence reads: CASSFVKETQYF. The CDR3 DNA reads as TGCGCCAGCAGCTTTGTTAAAGAGACCCAGTACTTC.

This clone appeared a few times. CDR3 sequence: CASSFDINPYEQYF. The CDR3 DNA follows: TGTGCCAGCAGCTTTGACATCAACCCCTACGAGCAGTACTTC. This rearrangement joins TRBV5-6 to TRBJ2-7; no clear D gene. CDR3 length: 14 amino acids. Trimming left V 2 bases short and J 2 bases short, with 11 bases between. CDR1 and CDR2 (germline): SGHDT, YYEEEE. The whole variable domain, filled in from reference TRBV5-6 and TRBJ2-7, reads DAGVTQSPTHLIKTRGQQVTLRCSPKSGHDTVSWYQQALGQGPQFIFQYYEEEERQRGNFPDRFSGHQFPNYSSELNVNALLLGDSALYLCASSFDINPYEQYFGPGTRLTVT.

This clone occurred once. The chain carries TRBV16 and TRBJ2-7; D perhaps matches TRBD1 (6 bases). Germline V gives CDR1 KGHSY, CDR2 FQNENV. The CDR3 length is 12 residues. Trimming removed 4 bases from V and 5 bases from J, with 9 bases in between. The DNA for the CDR3 is TGTGCCAGCAGCCCCAGGGGAAACGAGCAGTACTTC. Protein product: CASSPRGNEQYF.

The CDR3: CASSVSLGEVITEAFF. The CDR3 DNA sequence: TGTGCCAGCAGTGTTTCCCTTGGGGAGGTGATCACTGAAGCTTTCTTT. The chain links TRBV2 to TRBJ1-1; no firm D call. Germline loops: CDR1 SNHLY, CDR2 FYNNEI. The CDR3 is 16 residues long. V was cut by 4 bases and J by 4 bases, with 19 bases left in between.

This clone occurred a few times. The rearrangement links TRBV10-3 to TRBJ2-7; perhaps TRBD2 as D (6 bases). Germline V lookup: CDR1 ENHRY, CDR2 SYGVKD. This CDR3 has 16 residues. The germline V and J ends were trimmed by 10 bases and 0 bases, with 22 bases remaining between them. The CDR3 DNA reads as TGTGCCACCTCTGGAGGGGTCCCCTCCGACTCCTACGAGCAGTACTTC. This gives the protein CATSGGVPSDSYEQYF.

This rearrangement joins TRBV7-2 to TRBJ2-5; 8 bases are shared with TRBD2. The CDR3 consists of 14 residues. V lost 1 base, J lost 2 bases, and 0 bases stayed unmatched. Germline-derived CDR1 and CDR2 are SGHTA and FQGNSA. For the CDR3, the DNA is TGTGCCAGCAGCTTAGGACTAGCGCAAGAGACCCAGTACTTC. Translation gives CASSLGLAQETQYF.

The J gene is TRBJ2-3, the V gene TRBV7-9; 10 bases are a match to TRBD1. The CDR3 is 15 amino acids. The junction had 3 bases not matched to a gene; V was cut back by 4 bases and J by 2 bases. Looked up from germline, CDR1 is SEHNR and CDR2 is FQNEAQ (reference sequence). CDR3 nucleotides: TGTGCCAGCAGCTCGACAGGGGGCGACACAGATACGCAGTATTTT. Translating gives CASSSTGGDTDTQYF. Combining the CDR3 with reference TRBV7-9 and TRBJ2-3 gives the whole variable domain DTGVSQNPRHKITKRGQNVTFRCDPISEHNRLYWYRQTLGQGPEFLTYFQNEAQLEKSRLLSDRFSAERPKGSFSTLEIQRTEQGDSAMYLCASSSTGGDTDTQYFGPGTRLTVL.

This sequence joins TRBV29-1 and TRBJ2-7, with 9 bases fitting TRBD1. Germline V gene sequence: CDR1 SQVTM, CDR2 ANQGSEA. The length of the CDR3 is 12 residues. Unmatched junction bases numbered 2, after V lost 6 bases and J lost 2 bases. The CDR3 bases are TGCAGCGTGAACAGGGGGCCCTACGAGCAGTACTTC. It encodes CSVNRGPYEQYF.

The chain uses TRBV7-2 and TRBJ1-2, with 10 bases matching TRBD1. V shed 7 bases, J shed 8 bases, and the junction held 10 bases outside the gene matches. CDR3 length: 14 residues. Per the germline V gene, CDR1 is SGHTA and CDR2 is FQGNSA. This CDR3 is CASNGQGGLQGYTF. In DNA, the CDR3 is TGTGCCAGCAACGGACAGGGGGGATTGCAGGGCTACACCTTC.

This clone was observed once. The V call is TRBV7-9, the J call TRBJ1-2; TRBD1 aligns across 7 bases. Germline-derived CDR1 and CDR2 are SEHNR and FQNEAQ (reference sequence). CDR3 length: 14 amino acids. The junction had 13 bases not matched to a gene; V was cut back by 5 bases and J by 10 bases. The CDR3 sequence is CASSPRDSLGNYTF. CDR3 bases: TGTGCCAGCAGCCCCCGGGACAGTCTTGGAAACTACACCTTC.

The chain joins TRBV10-3 to TRBJ2-5; TRBD1 might be the D (6 bases). CDR1 is ENHRY and CDR2 is SYGVKD in the germline V gene. The germline V and J ends were trimmed by 5 bases and 2 bases, with 9 bases remaining between them. CDR3 length: 13 amino acids. In DNA, the CDR3 is TGTGCCATCAGTAACGGGACACAAGAGACCCAGTACTTC. Residues: CAISNGTQETQYF.

The rearrangement links TRBV2 to TRBJ1-1; D is unresolved. Germline V gene lookup returns CDR1 SNHLY and CDR2 FYNNEI. The CDR3 has 13 residues. V was clipped by 4 bases and J by 0 bases, with 6 bases between them. The CDR3 loop is CASSGLLNTEAFF. CDR3 coding DNA: TGTGCCAGCAGTGGTCTCCTGAACACTGAAGCTTTCTTT.

The rearrangement joins TRBV6-5 to TRBJ2-7; tentative D call: TRBD1 (6 bases). The V end lost 6 bases, the J end lost 2 bases, and 11 bases lay between the germline ends. The CDR3 contains 13 residues. Germline V gene data show CDR1 as MNHEY and CDR2 as SVGAGI. In DNA, the CDR3 is TGTGCCAGCAGGCCTTGGACAGCCTACGAGCAGTACTTC. Its protein product is CASRPWTAYEQYF.

This clone occurred once. Other DNA sequences in this sample translate to the same CDR3. J is TRBJ2-2 and V is TRBV5-4, with 12 bases matching TRBD2. CDR3 length equals 17 residues. The V and J ends lost 4 bases and 1 base, in that order; junction bases with no gene match: 5. Germline V gene sequence: CDR1 SGHNT, CDR2 YYREEE (reference sequence). As DNA, the CDR3 is TGTGCCAGCAGCCCAAGACTAGCGGGAGTGAACACCGGGGAGCTGTTTTTT. Residues: CASSPRLAGVNTGELFF.

CDR3 sequence: CASSVPPSGGQSEQFF. CDR3 in DNA: TGTGCCAGCAGCGTCCCCCCTAGCGGGGGACAAAGTGAGCAGTTCTTC. The chain links TRBV2 to TRBJ2-1; 10 positions agree with TRBD2. Germline V lookup: CDR1 SNHLY, CDR2 FYNNEI. J gave up 9 bases and V 6 bases, and 14 bases lay outside the gene matches. This CDR3 is built from 16 residues. The variable domain in full, with the rest retrieved from reference TRBV2 and TRBJ2-1, is EPEVTQTPSHQVTQMGQEVILRCVPISNHLYFYWYRQILGQKVEFLVSFYNNEISEKSEIFDDQFSVERPDGSNFTLKIRSTKLEDSAMYFCASSVPPSGGQSEQFFGPGTRLTVL.

This chain links TRBV13 with TRBJ2-7, with 11 bases aligning to TRBD1. This CDR3 spans 16 amino acids. Germline V gene sequence: CDR1 PRHDT, CDR2 FYEKMQ (reference sequence). V dropped 2 bases and J dropped 0; count of bases not matched to a gene: 3. CDR3 in amino acids: CASSLTGQGVSYEQYF. CDR3 sequence (DNA): TGTGCCAGCAGCTTAACGGGACAGGGGGTCTCCTACGAGCAGTACTTC.

V is TRBV5-1 and J is TRBJ2-2, with 10 bases matching TRBD1. V dropped 4 bases and J dropped 2; count of bases not matched to a gene: 8. This CDR3 has 17 amino acids. In germline, CDR1 is SGHRS, CDR2 YFSETQ. DNA of the CDR3: TGCGCCAGCAGCCCCCAAGGGACAGGGGCAAACACCGGGGAGCTGTTTTTT. Translated, it gives CASSPQGTGANTGELFF.

The gene calls are TRBV6-1 and TRBJ2-7; TRBD1 matches at 9 bases. The J segment lost 8 bases and the V segment lost 9 bases, leaving 14 bases of the junction unmatched. Germline V gene data show CDR1 as MNHNS and CDR2 as SASEGT. The CDR3 length is 14 residues. The CDR3 nucleotides are TGTGCCAGGGGAAGGACAGGGGAGGCATTGAAGCAGTACTTC. Translating it yields CARGRTGEALKQYF.

The chain employs TRBV4-1 and TRBJ2-7; tentatively, D is TRBD2 (6 bases). V lost 0 bases to trimming and J lost 2 bases, with 17 bases between them. CDR1 is MGHRA and CDR2 is YSYEKL in the germline V gene. The CDR3 sequence is 17 residues long. CDR3 amino acids: CASSQESYRDSPYEQYF. Written as DNA, the CDR3 is TGCGCCAGCAGCCAAGAATCGTACCGGGACTCCCCCTACGAGCAGTACTTC.